The 4 T cell receptor beta chains given below trace back to one sample, sequenced in a study of tumor-infiltrating lymphocytes in primary liver carcinoma. Germline DNA was extracted too, while blood RNA derived from unsorted whole blood. With a constant-region primer, TCR beta cDNA was made from around 520 ng of total RNA. Libraries covering TCR beta were generated through three nested multiplex PCR rounds (using a slightly modified ARM-PCR). PCR rounds one and two used TRBV1-TRBV30 forward primers with a C-beta reverse primer for around 9 cycles each. TCRdb used MiXCR to reprocess the multiplex PCR reads, holding one entry per CDR3 protein. The sample contains 180,000 or so distinct CDR3 sequences, 60% of which appear only once. The sequencing sample was made of peripheral blood. The receptors were sampled from a man in his forties with primary liver carcinoma and hepatitis B virus infection.

Turning to this clonotype: Possible read error: a much larger clone is one base away. This rearrangement joins TRBV4-1 to TRBJ2-1; 7 bases align to TRBD2. The CDR3 consists of 15 residues. From germline, CDR1 is MGHRA and CDR2 YSYEKL. The CDR3 nucleotides are TGCGCCAACAGCCTTTTCAAGCGGGGACTCAATGAGCAGTTCTTC. This gives the protein CANSLFKRGLNEQFF.

The CDR3 DNA reads as TGTGCCAGCCACATCCAGGGGGGGACTAACTATGGCTACACCTTC. Protein sequence: CASHIQGGTNYGYTF. The chain has TRBV12-3 or TRBV12-4 and TRBJ1-2; 7 bases match TRBD1. This CDR3 is built from 15 residues. Trimming at V came to 8 bases and at J to 0 bases, leaving 9 bases not matched to a gene.

The V and J genes are TRBV11-2 and TRBJ2-3; 7 nucleotides match TRBD2. In germline, CDR1 is SGHAT, CDR2 FQNNGV. V gave up 3 bases and J gave up 10 bases; unmatched junction bases: 13. This CDR3 has 15 amino acids. CDR3 sequence reads: CASSFSGPSTDPQYF. CDR3 sequence (DNA): TGTGCCAGCAGCTTTAGCGGGCCGAGCACTGATCCGCAGTATTTT.

The gene calls are TRBV29-1 and TRBJ2-2; TRBD2 agrees at 7 bases. This CDR3 region has 15 residues. The junction had 7 bases not matched to a gene; V was cut back by 0 bases and J by 6 bases. Germline loops: CDR1 SQVTM, CDR2 ANQGSEA. The CDR3 DNA sequence: TGCAGCGTTGAAGAGACCGCGGGAGTCCCCGGGGAGCTGTTTTTT. Its translation: CSVEETAGVPGELFF.